Listed below are T cell receptor beta chains from one sample, sequenced in a study of human versus mouse CDR3 diversity and MHC coevolution. Measured with immunoSEQ multiplex PCR; TCRdb has only the in-frame clones, and not every one. This repertoire shows tens of thousands of clones, 94% found once; its top ten account for approximately 17%. What was sequenced was naive CD4+ T cells from blood. These receptors were taken from a person between 55 and 69 years old in good health. Each CDR3 is given with its conserved first and last residue. A D gene is named only where the DNA matches it firmly. Clone size is not always given. Where it is, it says once, few, many or a class for expanded clones.

j_gene	d_gene	v_gene	abundance	CDR3nt	CDR3aa
TRBJ1-1	.	TRBV5-6	.	TGTGCCAGCAGCCACTTTGATTCCACTGAAGCTTTCTTT	CASSHFDSTEAFF
TRBJ2-4	TRBD2	TRBV11-2	.	TGTGCCAGCAGCCTAGCGGGAGGGCCATTGAACATTCAGTACTTC	CASSLAGGPLNIQYF
TRBJ2-7	TRBD2	TRBV4-2	.	TGTGCCAGCAGCCAAGACCCCCCGACTAGCGGGAGGCCCTACGAGCAGTACTTC	CASSQDPPTSGRPYEQYF
TRBJ2-7	.	TRBV5-1	.	TGCGCCAGCAGCTTTACTACCCGGAACGAGCAGTACTTC	CASSFTTRNEQYF
TRBJ1-2	.	TRBV28	.	TGTGCCAGCAGTTTAGCCCTGGCGACAACTGGCTACACCTTC	CASSLALATTGYTF
TRBJ2-5	.	TRBV19	.	TGTGCCAGCGGAAGGGGGGGCGGCTGGGAAGAGACCCAGTACTTC	CASGRGGGWEETQYF
TRBJ2-7	.	TRBV7-9	.	TGTGCCAGCAGCCCCTCAGGGTTCTACGAGCAGTACTTC	CASSPSGFYEQYF
TRBJ1-2	.	TRBV7-6	.	TGTGACCGAGGTAGCTTGAACGGAGACTATGGCTACACCTTC	CDRGSLNGDYGYTF
TRBJ1-1	TRBD1	TRBV29-1	.	TGCAGCGTTCAGGGGGCGGTGAACACTGAAGCTTTCTTT	CSVQGAVNTEAFF
TRBJ2-7	TRBD1	TRBV6-6	.	TGTGCCAGCTTCCCCTCCCGGGACAGGGGTGGCGAGCAGTACTTC	CASFPSRDRGGEQYF
TRBJ2-7	.	TRBV21-1	.	TGTGCCAGCCTAGACGGGGACGAGCAGTACTTC	CASLDGDEQYF
TRBJ2-5	TRBD1	TRBV15	.	TGTGCCACCAGCAGGGACAGGGAAGAGACCCAGTACTTC	CATSRDREETQYF
TRBJ1-2	.	TRBV18	.	TGTGCCAGCTCACGGTCGGACACCTATGGCTACACCTTC	CASSRSDTYGYTF
TRBJ2-5	TRBD2	TRBV11-2	.	TGTGCCAGCAGCCCCCGTGGGACTAGCGCCCCCGGGACCCAGTACTTC	CASSPRGTSAPGTQYF
TRBJ2-4	TRBD2	TRBV5-5	few	TGTGCCAGCAGCTGGGGACTAGCGGCGAGCATTCAGTACTTC	CASSWGLAASIQYF
TRBJ2-7	TRBD1	TRBV6-5	.	TGTGCCAGCAGTAACAGGGGGAGCTCCTACGAGCAGTACTTC	CASSNRGSSYEQYF
TRBJ2-3	.	TRBV19	once	TGTGCCAGTAGTCTAGGGGAGCGAACTAGCACAGATACGCAGTATTTT	CASSLGERTSTDTQYF
TRBJ2-7	.	TRBV19	.	TGTGCCAGTAGTATAGCGGGAGTTGACTACGAGCAGTACTTC	CASSIAGVDYEQYF
TRBJ2-1	TRBD2	TRBV30	.	TGTGCCTGGAGTAGACTAGCGGGTAATGAGCAGTTCTTC	CAWSRLAGNEQFF
TRBJ2-3	TRBD2	TRBV5-1	once	TGCGCCAGCAGCTTGGGTACAACTAGCGGTTTCACAGATACGCAGTATTTT	CASSLGTTSGFTDTQYF
TRBJ1-1	TRBD1	TRBV19	.	TGTGCCAGTAGTACAAGACAGGGTTCTCCAATGAACACTGAAGCTTTCTTT	CASSTRQGSPMNTEAFF
TRBJ2-7	TRBD2	TRBV5-1	.	TGCGCCAGCAGCGAAGCGGGAGGGGGCGAGCAGTACTTC	CASSEAGGGEQYF
TRBJ1-2	TRBD1	TRBV30	.	TGTGCCTGGAGTGGGAGGGGGCGGTCTTATGGCTACACCTTC	CAWSGRGRSYGYTF
TRBJ1-1	.	TRBV6-5	.	TGTGCCAGCAGGATGGACATGAACACTGAAGCTTTCTTT	CASRMDMNTEAFF
TRBJ2-3	.	TRBV6-1	.	TGTGCCAGCAATGGCAGGGGAGCCACAGATACGCAGTATTTT	CASNGRGATDTQYF
TRBJ2-2	TRBD1	TRBV11-2	once	TGTGCCAGCAGATGGACAGGGGGGTCCGGGGAGCTGTTTTTT	CASRWTGGSGELFF
TRBJ2-2	.	TRBV7-3	.	TGTGCCAGCAGCTTAAGACGGAGCACCGGGGAGCTGTTTTTT	CASSLRRSTGELFF
TRBJ2-1	.	TRBV29-1	.	TGCAGCGTTGATGGCGGGCCAACCTACAATGAGCAGTTCTTC	CSVDGGPTYNEQFF
TRBJ2-6	TRBD1	TRBV19	.	TGTGCCAGTAGTGGGACAGGGGGCGCTGGGGCCAACGTCCTGACTTTC	CASSGTGGAGANVLTF